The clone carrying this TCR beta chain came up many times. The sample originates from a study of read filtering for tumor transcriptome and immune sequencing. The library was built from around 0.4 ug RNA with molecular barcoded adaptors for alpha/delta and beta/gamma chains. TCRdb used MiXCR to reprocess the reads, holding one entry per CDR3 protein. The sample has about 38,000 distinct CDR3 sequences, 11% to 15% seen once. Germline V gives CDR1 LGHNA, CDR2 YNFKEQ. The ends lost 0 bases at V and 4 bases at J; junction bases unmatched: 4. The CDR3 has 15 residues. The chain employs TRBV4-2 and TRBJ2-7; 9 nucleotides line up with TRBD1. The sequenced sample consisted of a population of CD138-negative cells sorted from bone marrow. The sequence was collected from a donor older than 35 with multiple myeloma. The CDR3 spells CASSQEGGTGYEQYF. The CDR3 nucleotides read TGTGCCAGCAGCCAAGAAGGGGGGACAGGGTACGAGCAGTACTTC.